This TCR beta chain originates from a study of T cells in Graves' hyperthyroidism and ophthalmopathy. Study details: Peripheral blood specimens were obtained at initial diagnosis, prior to any treatment.

This clonotype was seen repeatedly, ten times or more. The antigen remains unidentified. Between the trimmed V and J ends, which lost 8 bases and 2 bases, there was a span of 13 bases. The germline gives CDR1 MDHEN, CDR2 SYDVKM. This CDR3 contains 13 residues. Study-wide results and limits: Expanded thyroid clonotypes (above 0.001) were mostly also found in blood.

Template material for amplifying TCR beta CDR3 regions consisted of RNA transcripts. TCR CDR3 underwent first-round RT-PCR with the HTBI primer set. TCRdb called the multiplex PCR reads again in MiXCR, with one record for every CDR3 protein. The table has about half a million distinct CDR3 sequences, less than 25% seen once. No ophthalmopathy progression within 18 months constituted stable Graves' hyperthyroidism. The chain uses TRBV28 and TRBJ2-7; no reliable D call. Input material: blood. The clonotype was recovered from a young man with Graves' hyperthyroidism. The DNA for the CDR3 is TGTGCCAGCTCCCAAGGGTTCCCCTACGAGCAGTACTTC. This sequence encodes CASSQGFPYEQYF.